This entry features one T cell receptor (beta chain) sequence. Its target is not known. This sample was taken from a study of spatial heterogeneity in lung cancer. Whole-study context: There were consistently more beta-chain sequences detected than alpha-chain sequences.

The library protocol tagged each TCR cDNA with a unique molecular identifier. MiXCR, applied by TCRdb to the 5' RACE reads, yields one record per CDR3 protein. Altogether about 19,000 distinct CDR3 sequences are present, about 9% being singletons, with the ten largest covering 36%. CDR3 length: 13 residues. The V and J ends lost 8 bases and 2 bases respectively, with 13 bases between them. Germline values: CDR1 SNHLY, CDR2 FYNNEI. Findings of the study overall: Blood showed ubiquitous tumor TCRs more often at resection than at routine follow-up.

The time point denotes: blood at routine non-recurrence follow-up after resection. Sequencing was performed on whole RNA extracted from tumor and nontumor lung tissue, or from frozen PBMC, and the material was left unsorted. The V call is TRBV2, the J call TRBJ2-7; D is perhaps TRBD2 (5 bases). The starting material was PBMCs, obtained at follow-up. The sequence derives from a female donor with early-stage non-small cell lung cancer. The CDR3 DNA is TGTGCCAGCCGCGGGCCCGGTCCCTACGAGCAGTACTTC. Protein sequence: CASRGPGPYEQYF.